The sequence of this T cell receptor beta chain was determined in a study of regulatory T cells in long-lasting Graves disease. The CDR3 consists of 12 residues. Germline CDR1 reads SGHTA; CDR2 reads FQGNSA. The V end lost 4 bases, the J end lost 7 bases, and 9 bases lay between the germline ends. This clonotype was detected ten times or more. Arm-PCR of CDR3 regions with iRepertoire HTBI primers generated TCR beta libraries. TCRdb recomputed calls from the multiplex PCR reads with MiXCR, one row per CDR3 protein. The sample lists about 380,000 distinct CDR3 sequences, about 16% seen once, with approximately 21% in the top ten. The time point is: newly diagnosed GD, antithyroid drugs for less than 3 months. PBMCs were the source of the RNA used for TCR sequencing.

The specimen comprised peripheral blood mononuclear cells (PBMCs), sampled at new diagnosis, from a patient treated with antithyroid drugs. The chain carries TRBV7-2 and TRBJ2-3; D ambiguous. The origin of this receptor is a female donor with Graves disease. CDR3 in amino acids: CASSSYENTQYF. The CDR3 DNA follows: TGTGCCAGCAGCTCCTACGAGAATACGCAGTATTTT.